Each of the 13 T cell receptor beta chains below was sequenced from the same sample in a study of low-dose radiotherapy and immunotherapy resistance in tumors (dated by TCRdb to about 2022). The sequencer was an Illumina HiSeq 2500. First-strand cDNA was synthesized using Superscript III and a set of TRAV- and TRBV-specific primers, so that both TCRalpha and TCRbeta chains were covered. A roughly 18-cycle PCR with Phusion amplified the TCRs, pairing a constant-region primer with the adapter that was attached to the V primers. TCRdb trimmed the raw reads at Q25, called clones with MiXCR and kept productive beta chains. Each entry merges the rows of one CDR3 protein and shows their most common DNA and genes. Here the sample has roughly 100,000 distinct CDR3 sequences; 20% occur a single time. The ten largest clonotypes hold 4.1% of the sample. The sample's time point, from its label and the paper: after trial treatment. In light of the paper, this sample's treatment or condition label describes: LDRT plus nivolumab, ipilimumab, low-dose cyclophosphamide and aspirin (RACIN trial).

This specimen consisted of PBMCs, obtained after low-dose radiotherapy plus immunotherapy. These receptors all stem from a male donor with prostate cancer.

This clonotype was counted ten times or more. This chain joins TRBV5-1 and TRBJ2-1; D is uncertain. Deletions cut 4 bases from V and 5 bases from J, with 13 bases between. Germline V lookup: CDR1 SGHRS, CDR2 YFSETQ. CDR3 length equals 14 residues. The CDR3 DNA is TGCGCCAGCAGCCAACAGAGTCACAACAATGAGCAGTTCTTC. Translating gives CASSQQSHNNEQFF.

This clonotype was recorded at least ten times. This sequence joins TRBV14 and TRBJ2-1, with 9 bases fitting TRBD2. Germline loops: CDR1 SGHDN, CDR2 FVKESK. CDR3 length: 16 residues. The V and J ends lost 0 bases and 7 bases, in that order; junction bases with no gene match: 7. The CDR3 spells CASSQEGAGGPNEQFF. The CDR3 DNA reads TGTGCCAGCAGCCAAGAAGGGGCGGGGGGGCCAAATGAGCAGTTCTTC.

This clonotype was counted a few times. The V and J genes are TRBV3-1 and TRBJ2-7; 10 bases map to TRBD1. The CDR3 has 16 residues. After removal of 4 bases from V and 0 bases from J, the junction contained 6 bases not matched to a gene. CDR1 is LGHDT and CDR2 is YNNKEL in the germline V gene (reference sequence). This CDR3 reads CASSPWTGGDSYEQYF. The CDR3 DNA sequence: TGTGCCAGCAGCCCCTGGACAGGGGGGGACTCCTACGAGCAGTACTTC.

This clonotype was counted at least ten times. This sequence joins TRBV13 and TRBJ2-3; 8 nucleotides agree with TRBD2. The CDR3 contains 16 residues. The V gene end was trimmed by 1 base and the J gene end by 1 base; junction bases not matched to a gene: 4. Germline loops: CDR1 PRHDT, CDR2 FYEKMQ (reference sequence). CDR3 protein: CASSLAGGPGTDTQYF. The CDR3 coding sequence is TGTGCCAGCAGCTTAGCGGGGGGGCCCGGCACAGATACGCAGTATTTT.

The chain has TRBV20-1 and TRBJ2-4; 11 bases are shared with TRBD1. With 5 bases clipped from V and 2 bases from J, the junction kept 2 bases outside the gene matches. Per germline, CDR1 DFQATT and CDR2 SNEGSKA (reference sequence). The CDR3 has 14 residues. This chain's CDR3 is CSARDRGTKNIQYF. The CDR3 DNA sequence: TGCAGTGCTCGGGACAGGGGGACCAAAAACATTCAGTACTTC.

This clonotype was found many times. The chain couples TRBV20-1 to TRBJ2-3, with D possibly matching TRBD2 (6 bases). The V end was cut by 8 bases, the J end by 0 bases, with 21 bases between. The CDR3 has 16 amino acids. In germline, CDR1 is DFQATT, CDR2 SNEGSKA (reference sequence). CDR3 bases: TGCAGTACCCACTGGGACGGGGGTACTAGCACAGATACGCAGTATTTT. Protein: CSTHWDGGTSTDTQYF.

This clonotype was detected many times. The chain links TRBV7-2 to TRBJ1-2, with D possibly being TRBD1 (6 bases). Germline V CDR1 and CDR2: SGHTA, FQGNSA. The CDR3 sequence is 22 residues long. Trimming took off 3 bases at V and 7 bases at J, with 39 bases between the two ends. The CDR3 protein is CASSFRRGSQPPVEGMVSGYTF. The CDR3 DNA reads TGTGCCAGCAGCTTCAGAAGGGGGTCCCAGCCCCCCGTCGAGGGAATGGTGTCTGGCTACACCTTC.

This clonotype was detected ten times or more. The chain couples TRBV12-3 or TRBV12-4 to TRBJ1-1, with D unclear. The CDR3 has 13 amino acids. Between the trimmed V and J ends, which lost 7 bases and 0 bases, there was a span of 9 bases. The CDR3 protein is CASNRNVNTEAFF. CDR3 DNA sequence: TGTGCCAGCAACCGGAACGTGAACACTGAAGCTTTCTTT.

This clonotype has at least ten counts. The chain combines TRBV12-3 or TRBV12-4 with TRBJ2-1; no definite D call. V gave up 6 bases and J gave up 8 bases, with 8 bases separating them. This CDR3 comprises 11 residues. The CDR3: CASRDVDEQFF. DNA of the CDR3: TGTGCCAGCAGGGACGTAGATGAGCAGTTCTTC.

Concerning this clonotype: With only one base between it and a far larger clone, this is likely a read error. The rearrangement uses TRBV7-6 and TRBJ2-5, with D possibly being TRBD1 or TRBD2 (5 bases each). V was pared by 1 base and J by 11 bases, with 26 bases between. This CDR3 contains 17 residues. The germline CDR1 and CDR2 sequences are SGHVS and FNYEAQ. The CDR3 DNA is TGTGCCAGCAGCTTAGGTCTTAGCGACAGCTCCTACAATGAGCAGTACTTC. Its protein product is CASSLGLSDSSYNEQYF.

Details on this clonotype: A far larger clone is one nucleotide away, so this likely arose from a read error. The J gene is TRBJ2-2, the V gene TRBV13; D is unclear. Germline-derived CDR1 and CDR2 are PRHDT and FYEKMQ (reference sequence). The CDR3 runs to 12 residues. The CDR3 sequence: CVSSLAAGELFF. The CDR3 nucleotides are TGTGTCAGCAGCTTGGCCGCCGGGGAGCTGTTTTTT. Full variable domain (outside the CDR3, taken from reference TRBV13 and TRBJ2-2): AAGVIQSPRHLIKEKRETATLKCYPIPRHDTVYWYQQGPGQDPQFLISFYEKMQSDKGSIPDRFSAQQFSDYHSELNMSSLELGDSALYFCVSSLAAGELFFGEGSRLTVL.

This clonotype occurred many times. The V and J genes are TRBV12-3 or TRBV12-4 and TRBJ1-5; tentatively, D is TRBD1 (6 bases). There are 13 residues in the CDR3. Trimming cost V 6 bases and J 4 bases, with 10 bases left between them. CDR3 sequence: CASRYQGNQPQHF. In DNA, the CDR3 is TGTGCCAGCAGGTACCAGGGGAATCAGCCCCAGCATTTT.

This clonotype was seen only a few times. The J gene is TRBJ2-2, the V gene TRBV5-4; 8 bases match TRBD2. This CDR3 contains 16 residues. Germline-derived CDR1 and CDR2 are SGHNT and YYREEE (reference sequence). Trimming took 4 bases from V and 1 from J; bases not matched to a gene: 6. The CDR3 DNA reads TGTGCCAGCAGCGCTAGACTAGCGATGAACACCGGGGAGCTGTTTTTT. Its protein product is CASSARLAMNTGELFF.